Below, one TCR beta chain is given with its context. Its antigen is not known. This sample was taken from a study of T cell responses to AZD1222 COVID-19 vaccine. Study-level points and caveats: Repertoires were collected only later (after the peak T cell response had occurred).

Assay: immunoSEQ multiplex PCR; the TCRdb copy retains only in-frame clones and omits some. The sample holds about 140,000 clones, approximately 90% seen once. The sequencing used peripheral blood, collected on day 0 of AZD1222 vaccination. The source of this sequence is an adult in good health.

The CDR3 protein is CASSLDHQGRTEAFF. The CDR3 DNA sequence: TGTGCCAGCAGCTTAGACCATCAAGGGAGAACTGAAGCTTTCTTT. The chain employs TRBV7-9 and TRBJ1-1; D uncertain. Germline values: CDR1 SEHNR, CDR2 FQNEAQ (reference sequence). The CDR3 extends over 15 amino acids. The V end lost 1 base, the J end lost 5 bases, and 14 bases lay between the germline ends.